The entry that follows covers one T cell receptor (beta chain) sequence. This clonotype was found many times. The clone's antigen remains unknown. Base qualities are not provided; no much larger clone lies one nucleotide away. This specimen belongs to a study of human T cells and chemical hapten exposure (dated by TCRdb to the early 2020s). Looking at the study overall: For sensitization, 2% DPC in acetone was applied to a 2 cm by 2 cm area of upper inner arm skin. Throughout the approximately 26-week study period, patients were also given weekly therapeutic DPC doses on the scalp. Patch testing was performed on the upper back with Finn chambers containing 0.01% DPC, and the patch tests were scored after 6 days according to International Contact Dermatitis Research Group standards. Alopecia areata with under or over 50% scalp involvement, alopecia totalis and alopecia universalis were represented in the patient cohort, which was mostly female. Libraries were pooled for sequencing, and variation in per-sample TCR yields was attributed mainly to small differences in library volumes within the pool. In alopecia patients, the study followed how the peripheral blood TCR repertoire changed in vivo over primary and secondary sensitization to diphenylcyclopropenone (DPC), a hapten. Blood was sampled from patients pre-sensitization (week 0) and at 2, 6 and about 24 weeks after DPC sensitization. Blood for TCR sequencing was provided by twenty-nine alopecia patients at one to four time points (pre-sensitization, 2, 6 and 24 weeks).

Libraries were constructed by RACE. The instrument given in TCRdb is NextSeq 500. Library preparation attached unique molecular identifiers to individual cDNA molecules for quantitative, reproducible TCR counting. Both TCR alpha and TCR beta chains were sequenced from each blood RNA sample. Regarding the original processing steps: Samples had a median of approximately 96,000 TCRs, with a range from roughly 20,000 to 700,000. The Decombinator software suite was used to annotate V, J and CDR3 in the TCR reads. To make PS versus PT1 abundance plots, every sample was subsampled to the same number of TCRs (28,000). Expanded TCRs were defined as absent before sensitization and observed at least eight times at the 2-week time point. The raw public reads went through TCRdb reprocessing: fastp at Q25, MiXCR clone calling, in-frame beta chains kept. Under each unique CDR3 protein, matching rows form one entry showing the most common genes and DNA. The V and J calls shown here were made by TCRdb, not taken from the authors' results. The sample profile shows roughly 90,000 distinct CDR3 sequences; roughly a tenth of them were found once. The ten biggest clones cover around 1% of the sample.

Study-wide findings and limitations: A positive correlation was found between the number of PT1 expanded TCRs and patch test score, with significance reached at thresholds 8, 16 and 32 but not 4. Alopecia, a presumed autoimmune disease, was present in all patients, so the immune response of the patients might differ from that of healthy individuals. DPC sensitization did not change how many TCRs were above 1 in 1000 frequency, and no evidence was found of alterations in global repertoire structure. Repeated subsampling changed both the strength of the expansion versus patch-test correlation and the threshold at which the correlation became significant. Expanded TCRs formed significantly more large CDR3 similarity clusters than pre-sensitization or healthy control sets, consistent with antigen-driven responses.

In the paper's terms, the time point label means: patch test 3, about 24 weeks after DPC sensitization. Taken with the paper, the label for treatment or condition translates to: therapeutic diphenylcyclopropenone sensitization with weekly scalp DPC. At each patch-test visit, blood was drawn before the patch test was applied. Patients were considered eligible if aged 18 to 70, diagnosed with alopecia and deemed suitable for DPC therapy, and patients were excluded if pregnant. Unfractionated whole blood was collected in Tempus Blood RNA tubes, and total RNA was extracted from that blood. Compared with germline, V lacks 6 bases and J lacks 1 base; bases without a gene match: 8. Including the terminal cysteine and phenylalanine, the CDR3 comprises 16 residues. The sequence is cut down to CDR3 DNA, 48 bases in frame from base 1. The germline V gene (reference sequence) sets CDR1 to MNHEY and CDR2 to SMNVEV.

The TCR sequence derives from a young woman with alopecia areata. Some clones in this sample may be carry-over from other donors' samples. The sequence joins TRBV27 to TRBJ1-5; TRBD1 fits 8 bases in the junction. The starting material was whole blood, obtained in connection with sensitization to the hapten diphenylcyclopropenone (DPC). CDR3 region: CASSWTGRGSNQPQHF. The DNA is TGTGCCAGCAGCTGGACAGGGAGGGGGAGCAATCAGCCCCAGCATTTT.